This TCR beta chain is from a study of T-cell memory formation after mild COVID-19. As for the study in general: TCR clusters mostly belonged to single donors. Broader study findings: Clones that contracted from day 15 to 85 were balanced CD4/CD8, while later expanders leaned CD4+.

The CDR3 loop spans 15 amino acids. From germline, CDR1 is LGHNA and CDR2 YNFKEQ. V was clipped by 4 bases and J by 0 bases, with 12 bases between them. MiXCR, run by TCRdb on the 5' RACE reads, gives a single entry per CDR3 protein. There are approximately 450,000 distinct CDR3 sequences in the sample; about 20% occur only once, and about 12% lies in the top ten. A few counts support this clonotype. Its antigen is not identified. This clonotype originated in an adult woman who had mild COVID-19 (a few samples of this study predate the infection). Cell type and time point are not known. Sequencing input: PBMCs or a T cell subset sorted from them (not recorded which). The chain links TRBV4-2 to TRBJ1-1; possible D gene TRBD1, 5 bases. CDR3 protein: CASSRSRAMNTEAFF. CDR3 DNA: TGTGCCAGCAGCCGAAGCAGGGCTATGAACACTGAAGCTTTCTTT.